The 21 T cell receptor beta chains below all came from one sample that was sequenced in a study of blood T cell repertoires in COVID-19. The method was immunoSEQ multiplex PCR; TCRdb's version includes in-frame clones alone and lacks a portion of them. The profile shows a few hundred thousand clones, 89% of them singletons. Sequencing was performed on peripheral blood. These receptors were collected from a woman aged 40 to 55 who had recovered from COVID-19.

The rearrangement uses TRBV18 and TRBJ1-6, with 9 bases fitting TRBD1. The V and J ends lost 6 bases and 8 bases, in that order; junction bases with no gene match: 2. Germline values: CDR1 KGHSH, CDR2 LQKENI. The CDR3 is made up of 13 amino acids. CDR3 sequence (DNA): TGTGCCAGCTCCCGACAGGGGGATTCACCCCTCCACTTT. Translation: CASSRQGDSPLHF.

The chain employs TRBV5-4 and TRBJ2-7, with D tentatively TRBD2 (5 bases). Germline V lookup: CDR1 SGHNT, CDR2 YYREEE (reference sequence). CDR3 size: 16 residues. Trimming removed 0 bases at V and 2 bases at J, with 15 bases between. For the CDR3, the DNA is TGTGCCAGCAGCTTGGGGGAGTTAGCGACGACCTACGAGCAGTACTTC. This translates into CASSLGELATTYEQYF.

The chain carries TRBV7-3 and TRBJ2-1; D possibly corresponds to TRBD2 (5 bases). Trimming left V 6 bases short and J 0 bases short, with 12 bases between. The CDR3 is 15 residues long. The germline CDR1 and CDR2 sequences are SGHTA and FQGTGA. CDR3 DNA: TGTGCCAGCAGTTTGACTATTAGCTCCTACAATGAGCAGTTCTTC. Protein sequence: CASSLTISSYNEQFF.

J is TRBJ1-5 and V is TRBV27, with TRBD1 as a possible D gene (6 bases). Trimming cost V 6 bases and J 0 bases, with 15 bases left between them. There are 16 residues in the CDR3. CDR1 is MNHEY and CDR2 is SMNVEV in the germline V gene (reference sequence). The CDR3 region is CASSPLGANSNQPQHF. The CDR3 DNA follows: TGTGCCAGCAGCCCCTTGGGGGCTAATAGCAATCAGCCCCAGCATTTT.

The CDR3 nucleotides are TGTGCCAGCAGCCGTGACAGGGGCGGTTTAGGGCAGTACTTC. This encodes CASSRDRGGLGQYF. J is TRBJ2-7 and V is TRBV7-2; the match to TRBD1 covers 8 bases. This CDR3 has 14 residues. The V gene end was trimmed by 5 bases and the J gene end by 9 bases; junction bases not matched to a gene: 12. Germline V gene data show CDR1 as SGHTA and CDR2 as FQGNSA. The variable domain in full, with the rest retrieved from reference TRBV7-2 and TRBJ2-7, is GAGVSQSPSNKVTEKGKDVELRCDPISGHTALYWYRQSLGQGLEFLIYFQGNSAPDKSGLPSDRFSAERTGGSVSTLTIQRTQQEDSAVYLCASSRDRGGLGQYFGPGTRLTVT.

The chain joins TRBV29-1 to TRBJ2-3; a possible D gene is TRBD1 (5 bases). Trimming removed 4 bases from V and 6 bases from J, with 14 bases in between. Germline values: CDR1 SQVTM, CDR2 ANQGSEA. The CDR3 totals 13 residues. This CDR3 is CSVGEGQADTQYF. The CDR3 DNA reads TGCAGCGTTGGTGAAGGACAAGCGGATACGCAGTATTTT.

The chain is built from TRBV18 and TRBJ2-1; the match to TRBD1 covers 9 bases. CDR1 KGHSH and CDR2 LQKENI come from the germline V gene. This CDR3 spans 16 amino acids. V shed 3 bases, J shed 3 bases, and the junction held 6 bases outside the gene matches. The CDR3 nucleotides read TGTGCCAGCTCACCCCCGGGACAGGGTAACTACAATGAGCAGTTCTTC. Translated: CASSPPGQGNYNEQFF.

The chain combines TRBV9 with TRBJ2-1, with TRBD2 matching 11 bases. The V gene end was trimmed by 1 base and the J gene end by 4 bases; junction bases not matched to a gene: 19. CDR3 length equals 21 residues. Germline V gives CDR1 SGDLS, CDR2 YYNGEE. In DNA form, the CDR3 reads TGTGCCAGCAGCGTAAGTACCGGGACTAGCGGAATTACCCCACCATACAATGAGCAGTTCTTC. Translated, it gives CASSVSTGTSGITPPYNEQFF.

The chain links TRBV6-4 to TRBJ1-5; 7 bases line up with TRBD1. The V segment lost 2 bases and the J segment 0 bases; nucleotides outside the gene matches: 10. The CDR3 length is 18 residues. The germline V gene has CDR1 MRHNA and CDR2 SNTAGT. In DNA form, the CDR3 reads TGTGCCAGCAGTGACACGGGGACAGCTGCTCGTAGCAATCAGCCCCAGCATTTT. This translates into CASSDTGTAARSNQPQHF.

The V call is TRBV27, the J call TRBJ1-2, with 8 bases fitting TRBD1. Unmatched junction bases numbered 5, after V lost 6 bases and J lost 8 bases. CDR3 size: 12 residues. Germline lookup yields CDR1 MNHEY and CDR2 SMNVEV (reference sequence). CDR3 residues: CASSSTGEGYTF. The CDR3 DNA reads as TGTGCCAGCAGCTCGACAGGGGAAGGCTACACCTTC.

The CDR3 coding sequence is TGCGCCAGCAGCTGGGACAGTGGCTCTGGGGCCAACGTCCTGACTTTC. Its translation is CASSWDSGSGANVLTF. The chain uses TRBV5-1 and TRBJ2-6, with 7 bases fitting TRBD1. Germline V gives CDR1 SGHRS, CDR2 YFSETQ. This CDR3 contains 16 residues. Trimming cost V 3 bases and J 0 bases; bases outside gene matches: 3.

This sequence joins TRBV19 and TRBJ2-7, with 7 bases fitting TRBD2. From germline, CDR1 is LNHDA and CDR2 SQIVND (reference sequence). The V segment lost 5 bases and the J segment 3 bases; nucleotides outside the gene matches: 7. The CDR3 has 14 amino acids. This CDR3 is CASSSSGGVYEQYF. The CDR3 DNA reads TGTGCCAGTAGTTCTAGCGGTGGGGTCTACGAGCAGTACTTC.

This chain connects TRBV29-1 to TRBJ2-3, with 7 nucleotides matching TRBD2. J was trimmed by 4 bases and V by 6 bases; bases with no gene match: 13. Germline V gene lookup returns CDR1 SQVTM and CDR2 ANQGSEA. This CDR3 comprises 15 residues. CDR3 sequence: CSVANSAGAPDTQYF. The DNA of the CDR3 is TGCAGCGTCGCCAACTCGGCGGGAGCACCAGATACGCAGTATTTT.

J is TRBJ1-5 and V is TRBV27; maybe TRBD1 (5 bases). V lost 6 bases to trimming and J lost 6 bases, with 15 bases between them. From germline, CDR1 is MNHEY and CDR2 SMNVEV (reference sequence). The CDR3 covers 14 residues. This CDR3 is CASSPEDKFQPQHF. As DNA, the CDR3 is TGTGCCAGCAGCCCTGAGGACAAATTTCAGCCCCAGCATTTT.

V usage is TRBV20-1 and J usage is TRBJ1-5; no clear D gene. Germline assignment: CDR1 DFQATT and CDR2 SNEGSKA (reference sequence). The V end lost 5 bases, the J end lost 4 bases, and 6 bases lay between the germline ends. This CDR3 comprises 11 residues. The DNA for the CDR3 is TGCAGTGCTGGCAAAAATCAGCCCCAGCATTTT. Residues: CSAGKNQPQHF.

V gene TRBV30 combines with J gene TRBJ2-3; 12 bases fit TRBD2. CDR1 and CDR2 from the germline V gene are GTSNPN and SVGIG (reference sequence). The trim removed 3 bases at V and 3 bases at J, leaving 4 bases unmatched. This CDR3 contains 15 residues. The chain's CDR3 is CAWSLAGGPTDTQYF. The CDR3 DNA reads as TGTGCCTGGAGCCTAGCGGGAGGGCCGACAGATACGCAGTATTTT.

Notes on this clone: At one end the junction does not follow the germline gene, possibly because of a read error. The gene calls are TRBV10-3 and TRBJ2-1, with TRBD1 as a possible D gene (5 bases). CDR3 length: 15 residues. Germline CDR1 is ENHRY and CDR2 is SYGVKD. The CDR3 DNA follows: TGTGCCATCAGAGAGTCATTGGACACGGACAATGAGCAGTTCTTC. Translation gives CAIRESLDTDNEQFF.

The genes are TRBV7-8 and TRBJ1-1; perhaps TRBD1 as D (5 bases). This CDR3 comprises 12 residues. Germline V gene sequence: CDR1 SGHVS, CDR2 FQNEAQ. Trimming removed 5 bases from V and 10 bases from J, with 14 bases in between. The CDR3 DNA follows: TGTGCCAGCAGCCCCCGACAGTCAGGAGCTTTCTTT. This codes for CASSPRQSGAFF.

The V gene is TRBV7-2, the J gene TRBJ1-4; D is ambiguous. Per germline, CDR1 SGHTA and CDR2 FQGNSA. The CDR3 loop spans 15 amino acids. V was shortened by 1 base and J by 7 bases, with 13 bases between the two germline ends. Here the CDR3 DNA reads TGTGCCAGCAGCTTAGGGGGTAGGGAGACTGAAAAACTGTTTTTT. It codes for CASSLGGRETEKLFF.

This clone was observed a few times. CDR3 region: CASSTQGLAGEETQYF. In nucleotides, the CDR3 is TGTGCCAGCAGCACACAAGGACTAGCGGGAGAAGAGACCCAGTACTTC. The chain carries TRBV7-9 and TRBJ2-5; 13 positions match TRBD2. The CDR3 extends over 16 amino acids. Germline V lookup: CDR1 SEHNR, CDR2 FQNEAQ (reference sequence). V was pared by 5 bases and J by 3 bases, with 6 bases of the junction left unmatched.

The V and J genes are TRBV20-1 and TRBJ2-5; D may be TRBD2 (5 bases). The CDR3 totals 14 residues. Germline loops: CDR1 DFQATT, CDR2 SNEGSKA (reference sequence). V shed 3 bases and J shed 1 base, with 12 bases lying between them. The CDR3 loop reads CSASSPGLQETQYF. CDR3 DNA: TGCAGTGCTAGTTCTCCCGGACTCCAAGAGACCCAGTACTTC.